Described below is a single T cell receptor (beta chain) sequence and its context. The data were taken from a study of blood T cell repertoires in COVID-19. The V end was cut by 3 bases, the J end by 4 bases, with 12 bases between. CDR3 length equals 13 residues. The germline CDR1 and CDR2 sequences are GTSNPN and SVGIG (reference sequence). Original data processing: Quantification of nucleated cells was approximated via reference gene primer amplification. Clones were sequenced by immunoSEQ multiplex PCR, and TCRdb holds only the in-frame ones, with some missing. V, J and clone size were drawn from that table, and D and trimming were deduced from the DNA. Found here are 65,000 to 90,000 clones, about 88% of them singletons; the top ten hold 5.1%.

This TCR was recovered from a human donor in a cohort sampled during active COVID-19. Sequencing used peripheral blood. The genes are TRBV30 and TRBJ1-1; possibly TRBD1 for D (6 bases). The CDR3 sequence: CAWRRAGVTEAFF. Here the CDR3 DNA reads TGTGCCTGGAGACGGGCAGGGGTCACTGAAGCTTTCTTT.